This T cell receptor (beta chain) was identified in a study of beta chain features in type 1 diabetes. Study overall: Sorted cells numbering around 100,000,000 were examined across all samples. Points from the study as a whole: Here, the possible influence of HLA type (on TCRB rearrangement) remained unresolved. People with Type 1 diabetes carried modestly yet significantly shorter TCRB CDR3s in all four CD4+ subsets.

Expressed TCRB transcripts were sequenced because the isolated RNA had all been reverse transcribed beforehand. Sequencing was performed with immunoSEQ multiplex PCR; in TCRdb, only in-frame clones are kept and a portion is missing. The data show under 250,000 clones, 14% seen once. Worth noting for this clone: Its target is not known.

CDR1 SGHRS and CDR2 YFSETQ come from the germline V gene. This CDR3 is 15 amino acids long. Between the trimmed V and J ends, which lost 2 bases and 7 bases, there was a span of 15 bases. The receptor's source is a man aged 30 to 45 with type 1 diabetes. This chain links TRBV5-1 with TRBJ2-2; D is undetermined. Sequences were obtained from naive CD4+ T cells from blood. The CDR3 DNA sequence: TGCGCCAGCAGCTTTGTATCCACCGGCGGCGGGGAGCTGTTTTTT. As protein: CASSFVSTGGGELFF.